This TCR beta chain was documented in a study of PD-1 blockade in classical Hodgkin lymphoma (dated by TCRdb to the early 2020s). For context, the study as a whole: Nivolumab dosing was 3 mg/kg intravenously every 2 weeks, continuing until either disease progression or unacceptable toxicity. A peripheral blood immune signature of response to PD-1 blockade in classical Hodgkin lymphoma was defined using TCR beta sequencing and CyTOF.

With regard to this clone: The antigen it binds to is not known. Base qualities are not recorded, but no much larger clone differs from it by a single base.

Trimming accounts for 4 bases at V and 5 bases at J, while the number of junction bases matched to no gene is 5. Its CDR3 holds 15 amino acids, cysteine through phenylalanine. Only the CDR3 DNA stays, 45 bases, in frame from base 1. The germline V gene encodes CDR1 SGDLS and CDR2 YYNGEE. Genomic DNA was isolated using the Qiagen DNeasy kit from unsorted PBMCs as well as from negatively selected CD4+ and CD8+ fractions. Amplification of TCR beta CDR3 regions was done by immunoSEQ multiplex PCR with primers that anneal to V and J segments. Amplification bias was minimized using a synthetic immune receptor repertoire, and residual bias was removed computationally after sequencing. The authors' analysis ran thus. Repertoire diversity was quantified as the Shannon entropy index using custom Python scripts. Unsorted, CD4+ and CD8+ repertoires were examined separately, except in combined analyses, for which CD4+ and CD8+ sequences were merged in silico. A clone was considered expanded if an increase in frequency of at least 2-fold after treatment relative to C1D1 was found, and a pseudocount of 0.5 was applied to clones undetected at baseline. Singleton clones were defined as clones with 0 or 1 copy at C1D1, and non-singleton clones were defined as clones with 2 or more copies. Clones expanded in unsorted samples were labelled as CD4+, CD8+ or unknown by matching protein sequences in sorted samples from the same patient. Wilcoxon tests on paired samples were used to test diversity changes from C1D1 to C4D1. TCRdb provides this immuneACCESS table in a form limited to in-frame rearrangements. Some clones are lacking; in checked studies, under half of them reflect an unresolved V gene, and why the rest are absent is not known. V and J calls and clone size are copied from that table; D and trimming were computed from the DNA. The sample includes thousands of clones, with about 86% observed a single time. The ten largest clones take up 11% to 15% of the sample.

Overall study outcomes, separate from this receptor: Newly diagnosed patients were reported to have lower baseline TCR diversity than healthy donors, and relapsed/refractory patients were reported to have lower baseline TCR diversity still. CD4+ but not CD8+ TCR diversity rose significantly by C4D1 (p=0.0027 vs p=0.16), most apparent in complete responders (p=0.02). Trial patients with a complete response had baseline diversity similar to that of newly diagnosed patients, while partial responders and progressors had significantly lower diversity. Diversity was lower in patients who began nivolumab less than 1 year after ASCT, so these patients were left out of later analyses to avoid confounding by immune reconstitution. Only a single clinical trial cohort was studied, and what caused the repertoire differences, possibly disease activity or prior therapy, remained undefined.

In the paper's terms, the time point label means: cycle 1 day 1 (C1D1), immediately before nivolumab initiation. Relapse after autologous stem cell transplantation had occurred in all trial patients, and cohorts A, B and C were distinguished by prior brentuximab vedotin exposure. A total of more than 55 patients with relapsed/refractory classical Hodgkin lymphoma made up the trial cohort, and each patient's best overall response was complete response, partial response or progressive disease. Trial patients were treated with single-agent nivolumab in the multi-cohort phase II CheckMate 205 trial. An independent review committee assessed best overall response using the 2007 International Working Group response criteria. Trial PBMCs were collected immediately before nivolumab initiation (C1D1) and during therapy at cycle 2 day 1 and cycle 4 day 1. After peripheral blood was drawn into 8 mL Vacutainer Cell Preparation Tubes, PBMCs were isolated by centrifugation and then cryopreserved.

The starting material was peripheral blood mononuclear cells (PBMCs), obtained at baseline. Recombination joined TRBV9 with TRBJ2-5; TRBD2 fits 13 bases in the junction. The sequence came from a human donor with classical Hodgkin lymphoma. The CDR3 has the sequence CASSFRTSGSETQYF. The nucleotides read TGTGCCAGCAGCTTCCGGACTAGCGGGAGCGAGACCCAGTACTTC.